This TCR beta chain stems from a study of blood T cell repertoires in COVID-19. Looking at the study overall: Whether acute or convalescent, the COVID-19 samples came from the United States, Italy and Spain.

Sequenced by immunoSEQ multiplex PCR; TCRdb stores in-frame clones only, minus some. The sample contains 90,000 to 100,000 clones, approximately 84% of which appear only once. The germline CDR1 and CDR2 sequences are KGHSH and LQKENI. This CDR3 spans 16 amino acids. V was cut by 2 bases and J by 7 bases, with 18 bases left in between. Sequenced material: peripheral blood. This TCR derives from a man in his 70s with acute or convalescent COVID-19. The chain joins TRBV18 to TRBJ2-1, with D perhaps matching TRBD2 (6 bases). CDR3 sequence (DNA): TGTGCCAGCTCACCAGTGGAGGGAGCCAAAAGGAATGAGCAGTTCTTC. The encoded protein is CASSPVEGAKRNEQFF. The variable domain in full, with the rest retrieved from reference TRBV18 and TRBJ2-1, is NAGVMQNPRHLVRRRGQEARLRCSPMKGHSHVYWYRQLPEEGLKFMVYLQKENIIDESGMPKERFSAEFPKEGPSILRIQQVVRGDSAAYFCASSPVEGAKRNEQFFGPGTRLTVL.